A selection of T cell receptor beta chains follows, all from one sample in a study of blood T cell repertoires in COVID-19. Measured with immunoSEQ multiplex PCR; TCRdb has only the in-frame clones, and not every one. Among hundreds of thousands of clones listed, about 90% were seen once. The specimen was peripheral blood. The receptors here all came from a woman younger than 30 with acute or convalescent COVID-19. Each CDR3 is given with its conserved first and last residue. A D gene is named only where the DNA matches it firmly. Rows may omit the clone size; those that give it use once, few, many or a size class.

D gene	clone size	CDR3 length	V gene	J gene	CDR3 DNA	CDR3 protein
NA	NA	20	TRBV27	TRBJ1-5	TGTGCCAGCAGCCCGGAATATTGGGGCCCAGGGAAGGCAAGATATCAGCCCCAGCATTTT	CASSPEYWGPGKARYQPQHF
NA	NA	16	TRBV4-3	TRBJ1-2	TGCGCCAGCAGCCAAGACGACACAGGACCTAACTATGGCTACACCTTC	CASSQDDTGPNYGYTF
TRBD1	NA	15	TRBV24-1	TRBJ2-1	TGTGCCACCAGTGATTCCGGACAGGGGGTCGATGAGCAGTTCTTC	CATSDSGQGVDEQFF
TRBD1	NA	18	TRBV10-3	TRBJ1-1	TGTGCCATCAGTACTGATAAACAGGGGGCGCCGGGGAACACTGAAGCTTTCTTT	CAISTDKQGAPGNTEAFF
TRBD1	NA	13	TRBV10-3	TRBJ2-7	TGTGCCACCGCCCGGGACAGTAACTACGAGCAGTACTTC	CATARDSNYEQYF
NA	NA	15	TRBV19	TRBJ1-5	TGTGCCAGTAGTATCACGGGGTCGGGGGATCAGCCCCAGCATTTT	CASSITGSGDQPQHF
TRBD2	NA	15	TRBV11-2	TRBJ2-1	TGTGCCAGCAGCCACCCTAGCGGGGGCTCGCATGAGCAGTTCTTC	CASSHPSGGSHEQFF
TRBD1	NA	13	TRBV2	TRBJ1-1	TGTGCCAGCAGTTTGGACAGGGACACTGAAGCTTTCTTT	CASSLDRDTEAFF
TRBD1	NA	15	TRBV15	TRBJ1-1	TGTGCCACCAGCAGAGATTTACAGGGGGCTGCTGAAGCTTTCTTT	CATSRDLQGAAEAFF
NA	NA	14	TRBV3-1/TRBV3-2	TRBJ1-1	TGTGCCAGCAGCCAAGGGGCGGGAGGGACTGAAGCTTTCTTT	CASSQGAGGTEAFF
NA	once	17	TRBV5-1	TRBJ1-1	TGCGCCAGCAGCTTGGCCACTTCCGGGACACCCAACACTGAAGCTTTCTTT	CASSLATSGTPNTEAFF
NA	NA	16	TRBV7-9	TRBJ1-5	TGTGCCAGCAGCTTAGCGAGCGGCTCAGTCGAACAGCCCCAGCATTTT	CASSLASGSVEQPQHF
NA	NA	14	TRBV19	TRBJ1-6	TGTGCCAGCCGTCAGCGGGAGGGGCATTCACCCCTCCACTTT	CASRQREGHSPLHF
NA	NA	14	TRBV11-2	TRBJ1-2	TGTGCCAGCAGCTTGGCGACAAAGGGGTATGGCTACACCTTC	CASSLATKGYGYTF
NA	NA	15	TRBV2	TRBJ2-3	TGTGCCAGCAGTGATAGAAGGCGGATACTAAGCACGCAGTATTTT	CASSDRRRILSTQYF
NA	NA	15	TRBV5-1	TRBJ1-4	TGCGCCAGCAGCCCCCATACAGGGTTAAATGAAAAACTGTTTTTT	CASSPHTGLNEKLFF
TRBD1	NA	16	TRBV7-9	TRBJ1-1	TGTGCCAGCACCACAAGGGACAGGGGGAAGGACACTGAAGCTTTCTTT	CASTTRDRGKDTEAFF
NA	NA	11	TRBV6-2/TRBV6-3	TRBJ1-2	TGTGCCAGCAGCCTAGGGGATGGCTACACCTTC	CASSLGDGYTF
NA	NA	14	TRBV4-2	TRBJ2-3	TGTGCCAGCAGCCAAGCTACGGGGACAGATACGCAGTATTTT	CASSQATGTDTQYF
TRBD2	NA	16	TRBV7-2	TRBJ2-5	TGTGCCAGCAGCTTCCGACTAGCGGGGGGTGGAGAGACCCAGTACTTC	CASSFRLAGGGETQYF
NA	NA	13	TRBV5-1	TRBJ1-2	TGCGCCAGCAGCTTACACGCTAACTATGGCTACACCTTC	CASSLHANYGYTF
TRBD1	NA	15	TRBV13	TRBJ1-1	TGTGCCAGCAGCCCATCACCCGGGACAGGGGCTGAAGCTTTCTTT	CASSPSPGTGAEAFF
TRBD1	NA	15	TRBV19	TRBJ1-5	TGTGCCAGTAGGACCGGGACAGGGGGCAATCAGCCCCAGCATTTT	CASRTGTGGNQPQHF
NA	few	11	TRBV5-1	TRBJ1-1	TGCGCCAGCCGGGACACCAAGCAGGCTTTCTTT	CASRDTKQAFF
NA	NA	13	TRBV6-5	TRBJ2-7	TGTGCCAGCAGTTACTCCCCCAGCTACGAGCAGTACTTC	CASSYSPSYEQYF
NA	NA	13	TRBV7-3	TRBJ1-1	TGTGCCAGCAGCGCACTTGGGAACACTGAAGCTTTCTTT	CASSALGNTEAFF
TRBD2	NA	17	TRBV4-1	TRBJ2-2	TGCGCCAGCAGCGCCGGGACTAGCGGGGGGGCCCCCGGGGAGCTGTTTTTT	CASSAGTSGGAPGELFF
TRBD2	NA	17	TRBV7-3	TRBJ2-1	TGTGCCAGCAGCCCAGGGCCTAGCGGGGTACTTTACAATGAGCAGTTCTTC	CASSPGPSGVLYNEQFF
TRBD1	NA	14	TRBV5-6	TRBJ1-4	TGTGCCAGCAGTTTCGGGACAGGGGTTGAAAAACTGTTTTTT	CASSFGTGVEKLFF
TRBD1	once	20	TRBV18	TRBJ2-1	TGTGCCAGCTCACCGGGGGACAGGGACATTCCCTTTCTACTGAACAATGAGCAGTTCTTC	CASSPGDRDIPFLLNNEQFF
NA	NA	15	TRBV7-9	TRBJ1-3	TGTGCCAGCAGCTTCACCGAGGAGGCGGGAAACACCATATATTTT	CASSFTEEAGNTIYF
TRBD1	NA	17	TRBV11-2	TRBJ1-5	TGTGCCAGCAGCTTAGACAAAGAGGACAGGGGCGATCAGCCCCAGCATTTT	CASSLDKEDRGDQPQHF
NA	NA	15	TRBV24-1	TRBJ2-3	TGTGCCACCAGTGATTTAGTCCAGGGCGAAGATACGCAGTATTTT	CATSDLVQGEDTQYF
TRBD2	NA	18	TRBV12-5	TRBJ2-3	TGTGCTAGTGGTTTCCTATGGCCAGCGGGGAGATACACAGATACGCAGTATTTT	CASGFLWPAGRYTDTQYF
TRBD1	NA	15	TRBV28	TRBJ1-1	TGTGCCAGCAGGGGGACAGGGCGGGATAACACTGAAGCTTTCTTT	CASRGTGRDNTEAFF
TRBD2	NA	14	TRBV27	TRBJ2-7	TGTGCCAGCAGTCTCGCGGGGGGAAAGAACGAGCAGTACTTC	CASSLAGGKNEQYF
NA	few	12	TRBV12-3/TRBV12-4	TRBJ2-7	TGTGCCAGCAGTTTCTTATCCTACGAGCAGTACTTC	CASSFLSYEQYF